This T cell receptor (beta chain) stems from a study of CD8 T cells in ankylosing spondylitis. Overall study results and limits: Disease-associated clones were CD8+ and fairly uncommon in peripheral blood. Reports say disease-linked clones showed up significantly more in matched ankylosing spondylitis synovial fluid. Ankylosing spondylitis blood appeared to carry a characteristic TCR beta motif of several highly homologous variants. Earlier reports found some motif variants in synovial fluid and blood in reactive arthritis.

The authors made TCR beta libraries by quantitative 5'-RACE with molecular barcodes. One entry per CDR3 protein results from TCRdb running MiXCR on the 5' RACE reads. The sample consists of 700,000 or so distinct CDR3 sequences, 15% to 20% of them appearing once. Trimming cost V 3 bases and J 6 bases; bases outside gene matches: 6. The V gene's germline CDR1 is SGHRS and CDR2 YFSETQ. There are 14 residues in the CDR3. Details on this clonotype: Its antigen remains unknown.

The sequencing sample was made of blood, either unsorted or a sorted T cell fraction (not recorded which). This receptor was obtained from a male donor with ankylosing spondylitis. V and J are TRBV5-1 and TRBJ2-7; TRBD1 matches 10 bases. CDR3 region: CASSSGDRGSEQYF. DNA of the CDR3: TGCGCCAGCAGCTCGGGGGACAGGGGTTCCGAGCAGTACTTC.